The rows below give T cell receptor beta chains drawn from one sample of a study of shared T cell receptors in the human thymus. Measured with immunoSEQ multiplex PCR; TCRdb has only the in-frame clones, and not every one. This sample has 450,000 to 650,000 clones, with 78% found just once. This sample also appeared in a second study, on human thymus T cells.

The sequenced sample consisted of thymocytes. These receptors all stem from a boy younger than two with a congenital heart defect. Both conserved end residues are trimmed from each CDR3.

j_gene: TRBJ2-7
v_gene: TRBV6-1
CDR3aa: ASSETGTSGSSYEQY

j_gene: TRBJ2-1
v_gene: TRBV6-4
CDR3aa: ASSGSTSGPYNEQF

j_gene: TRBJ2-1
v_gene: TRBV7-9
CDR3aa: ASSLWRRGADNEQF

j_gene: TRBJ1-1
v_gene: TRBV27
CDR3aa: ASSPGEEWDTEAF

j_gene: TRBJ2-1
v_gene: TRBV7-2
CDR3aa: ASSLSGRTNEQF

j_gene: TRBJ2-7
v_gene: TRBV4-1
CDR3aa: ASSPQPSLGDRGYEQY

j_gene: TRBJ2-7
v_gene: TRBV19
CDR3aa: ASSIKLAGGPTHEQY

j_gene: TRBJ1-3
v_gene: TRBV15
CDR3aa: ATSRDPGVRGNTIY

j_gene: TRBJ1-3
v_gene: TRBV29-1
CDR3aa: SVGDRGSGNTIY

j_gene: TRBJ2-3
v_gene: TRBV19
CDR3aa: ASSIPGNGTQY